The TCR beta chain described here comes from a study of cytomegalovirus exposure and HLA in healthy donors. Healthy bone marrow donors made up the cohort. Study-wide points: Fewer N-insertions than the roughly 670-donor mean were reportedly shown by an Asian-associated ancestry cluster in a later analysis.

Comments on this clone: Its antigen remains unknown.

The study ran its PCR with 60 Vbeta and 13 Jbeta primers. Method: immunoSEQ multiplex PCR; TCRdb's copy keeps in-frame clones and lacks some. This sample has 110,000 or so clones, with 70% to 80% found just once. Sample: PBMCs. The receptor's source is a woman in her thirties or forties in good health and CMV-seropositive.

The CDR3: CASSSVASSYNEQFF. The CDR3 DNA reads as TGTGCCAGCAGCTCCGTAGCGAGCTCCTACAATGAGCAGTTCTTC. The chain is built from TRBV5-4 and TRBJ2-1; tentatively, D is TRBD2 (5 bases). The CDR3 runs 15 residues. In germline, CDR1 is SGHNT, CDR2 YYREEE (reference sequence). The ends were cut back, 3 bases at V and 0 bases at J, with 10 bases in the middle.